This is a list of T cell receptor beta chains from one sample in a study of OX40 agonist ivuxolimab in advanced cancers. Sequenced by immunoSEQ multiplex PCR; TCRdb stores in-frame clones only, minus some. The sample has about 71,000 clones; about 81% are singletons. Sequenced material: CD4+ or CD8+ T cells sorted from blood, taken in a trial of the OX40 agonist ivuxolimab. These receptors came from an adult with an advanced solid tumor such as melanoma, head and neck, liver or kidney cancer. Each CDR3 is given without its conserved first and last residue.

v_gene: TRBV7-8; j_gene: TRBJ1-1; len: 13; CDR3aa: ASSLSDRGGTEAF
v_gene: TRBV19; j_gene: TRBJ1-6; len: 15; CDR3aa: ASSIGRGGGLNSPLH
v_gene: TRBV19; j_gene: TRBJ1-1; len: 15; CDR3aa: ASSSVRDRGGITEAF
v_gene: TRBV15; j_gene: TRBJ2-1; len: 15; CDR3aa: ATSSGLTGGGKNEQF
v_gene: TRBV5-1; j_gene: TRBJ1-2; len: 12; CDR3aa: ASSLEGMSYGYT
v_gene: TRBV4-2; j_gene: TRBJ2-3; len: 14; CDR3aa: ASSQDTSGRSDTQY
v_gene: TRBV9; j_gene: TRBJ1-6; len: 12; CDR3aa: ASSVGPGNSPLH
v_gene: TRBV4-1; j_gene: TRBJ2-2; len: 14; CDR3aa: ASSQKPGLLTGELF
v_gene: TRBV4-1; j_gene: TRBJ1-5; len: 13; CDR3aa: ASSQGQGGNQPQH
v_gene: TRBV5-1; j_gene: TRBJ2-7; len: 14; CDR3aa: ASSRQLAGVTYEQY
v_gene: TRBV6-1; j_gene: TRBJ1-2; len: 13; CDR3aa: ASRENFGQFYGYT
v_gene: TRBV6-1; j_gene: TRBJ2-7; len: 14; CDR3aa: ASSGGTGQSSYEQY
v_gene: TRBV9; j_gene: TRBJ2-1; len: 12; CDR3aa: ASSLTGTSGEQF
v_gene: TRBV2; j_gene: TRBJ2-3; len: 12; CDR3aa: ASRRQGESDTQY
v_gene: TRBV11-3; j_gene: TRBJ1-6; len: 11; CDR3aa: ASSQQGNSPLH
v_gene: TRBV5-4; j_gene: TRBJ1-4; len: 13; CDR3aa: ASSPSSGGDEKLF
v_gene: TRBV6-6; j_gene: TRBJ1-1; len: 11; CDR3aa: ASEGHLNTEAF
v_gene: TRBV9; j_gene: TRBJ1-2; len: 15; CDR3aa: ASSAGTGPTNNYGYT
v_gene: TRBV2; j_gene: TRBJ2-5; len: 13; CDR3aa: ASSPRWGTEETQY
v_gene: TRBV11-2; j_gene: TRBJ2-7; len: 11; CDR3aa: ASRPTSSYEQY
v_gene: TRBV4-1; j_gene: TRBJ1-6; len: 11; CDR3aa: ASSQDPLVTLH
v_gene: TRBV27; j_gene: TRBJ1-1; len: 12; CDR3aa: ASSTGQGWTEAF
v_gene: TRBV30; j_gene: TRBJ1-2; len: 11; CDR3aa: AWRRGAGDGYT
v_gene: TRBV23-1; j_gene: TRBJ2-7; len: 15; CDR3aa: ASSQPHRGQKTYEQY
v_gene: TRBV10-3; j_gene: TRBJ2-3; len: 12; CDR3aa: AIKLGSSTDTQY
v_gene: TRBV11-3; j_gene: TRBJ2-1; len: 16; CDR3aa: ASSLVGMGRSSYNEQF
v_gene: TRBV6-1; j_gene: TRBJ2-2; len: 14; CDR3aa: ASSERSTGGSGELF
v_gene: TRBV7-9; j_gene: TRBJ1-6; len: 13; CDR3aa: ASTSWDRLNSPLH
v_gene: TRBV27; j_gene: TRBJ1-5; len: 13; CDR3aa: ASSLRASSNQPQH
v_gene: TRBV7-9; j_gene: TRBJ1-2; len: 11; CDR3aa: ASSLADSYGYT